One sample yielded the 5 T cell receptor beta chains listed below, sequenced in a study of shared clonotypes between healthy human individuals. Sequencing used immunoSEQ multiplex PCR; TCRdb keeps in-frame clones, though not all of them. The data hold approximately 620,000 clones, with 97% observed a single time. The sequencing input was naive CD4+ T cells sorted from blood. Regarding subset: CD45RA+ positively selected. Receptors originate from a woman aged 30 to 39 in good health.

The rearrangement links TRBV12-5 to TRBJ2-2; no definite D call. There are 14 residues in the CDR3. Looked up from germline, CDR1 is LGHNT and CDR2 is FRNRAP. Trimming took 1 base from V and 5 from J, leaving 8 bases between them. CDR3 amino acids: CASGLGPPTGELFF. CDR3 nucleotides: TGTGCTAGTGGTTTGGGCCCCCCGACCGGGGAGCTGTTTTTT. The variable domain in full, with the rest retrieved from reference TRBV12-5 and TRBJ2-2, is DARVTQTPRHKVTEMGQEVTMRCQPILGHNTVFWYRQTMMQGLELLAYFRNRAPLDDSGMPKDRFSAEMPDATLATLKIQPSEPRDSAVYFCASGLGPPTGELFFGEGSRLTVL.

This chain uses TRBV2 with TRBJ2-1; 13 bases are shared with TRBD2. The trim removed 5 bases at V and 1 base at J, leaving 8 bases unmatched. The germline CDR1 and CDR2 sequences are SNHLY and FYNNEI. This CDR3 is built from 18 residues. CDR3 bases: TGTGCCAGCAGTTCTAGGACTAGCGGGAGTGGTTCCTACAATGAGCAGTTCTTC. Translating gives CASSSRTSGSGSYNEQFF.

This chain joins TRBV27 and TRBJ2-1; 9 bases line up with TRBD1. Germline lookup yields CDR1 MNHEY and CDR2 SMNVEV (reference sequence). The CDR3 extends over 15 amino acids. J was trimmed by 2 bases and V by 6 bases; bases with no gene match: 5. DNA of the CDR3: TGTGCCAGCAGATCCGGGACAGGGACCTACAATGAGCAGTTCTTC. Protein sequence: CASRSGTGTYNEQFF.

The CDR3 bases are TGTGCCAGCTCCCACAGGGAGGGTAGCTACAATGAGCAGTTCTTC. Translating it yields CASSHREGSYNEQFF. V usage is TRBV11-2 and J usage is TRBJ2-1; possibly TRBD2 for D (7 bases). Germline values: CDR1 SGHAT, CDR2 FQNNGV. CDR3 length equals 15 residues. Trimming took 8 bases from V and 3 from J, leaving 17 bases between them.

J is TRBJ2-2 and V is TRBV5-4; D possibly corresponds to TRBD1 (5 bases). Looked up from germline, CDR1 is SGHNT and CDR2 is YYREEE (reference sequence). The germline V and J ends were trimmed by 3 bases and 4 bases, with 19 bases remaining between them. The CDR3 sequence is 17 residues long. The CDR3 sequence: CASSSLRFSGRTGELFF. The DNA of the CDR3 is TGTGCCAGCAGCTCCCTTAGATTTTCAGGGCGCACCGGGGAGCTGTTTTTT.